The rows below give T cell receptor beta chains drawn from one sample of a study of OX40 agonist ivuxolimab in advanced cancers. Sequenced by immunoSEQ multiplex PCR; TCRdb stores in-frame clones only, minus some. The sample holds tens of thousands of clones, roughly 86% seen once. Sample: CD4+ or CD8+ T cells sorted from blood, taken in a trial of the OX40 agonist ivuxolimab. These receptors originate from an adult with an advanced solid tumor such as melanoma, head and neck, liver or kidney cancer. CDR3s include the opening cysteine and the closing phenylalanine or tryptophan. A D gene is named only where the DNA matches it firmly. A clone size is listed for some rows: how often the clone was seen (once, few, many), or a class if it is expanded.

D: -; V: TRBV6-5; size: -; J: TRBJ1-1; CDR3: CASSLSRGNTEAFF; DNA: TGTGCCAGCAGCCTCTCCAGGGGGAACACTGAAGCTTTCTTT
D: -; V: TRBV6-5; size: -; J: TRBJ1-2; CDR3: CASSLRYGYTF; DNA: TGTGCCAGCAGCCTCCGCTATGGCTACACCTTC
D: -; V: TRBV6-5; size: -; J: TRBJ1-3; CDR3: CASRSRRNTIYF; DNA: TGTGCCAGCAGGAGTCGCAGAAACACCATATATTTT
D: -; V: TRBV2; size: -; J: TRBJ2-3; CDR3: CASRETGSTDTQYF; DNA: TGTGCCAGCAGGGAGACGGGAAGCACAGATACGCAGTATTTT
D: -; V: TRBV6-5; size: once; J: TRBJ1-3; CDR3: CASRRDSGNTIYF; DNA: TGTGCCAGCAGGAGGGACTCTGGAAACACCATATATTTT
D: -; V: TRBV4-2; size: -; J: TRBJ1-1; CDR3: CASSQKQGTEAFF; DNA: TGTGCCAGCAGCCAAAAACAGGGCACTGAAGCTTTCTTT
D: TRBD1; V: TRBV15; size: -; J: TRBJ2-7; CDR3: CATSRGGQEQYF; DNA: TGTGCCACCAGCAGAGGGGGACAGGAGCAGTACTTC
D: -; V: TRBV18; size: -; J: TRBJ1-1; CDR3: CASSPTRVKVGTEAFF; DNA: TGTGCCAGCTCACCGACGCGGGTAAAGGTAGGGACTGAAGCTTTCTTT
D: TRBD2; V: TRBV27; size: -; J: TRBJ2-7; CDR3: CASSWEAGGPYEQYF; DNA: TGTGCCAGCAGTTGGGAAGCGGGAGGGCCCTACGAGCAGTACTTC
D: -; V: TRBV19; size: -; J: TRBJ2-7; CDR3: CASSGSRRGEYEQYF; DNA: TGTGCCAGTAGCGGCAGTCGGCGCGGAGAATACGAGCAGTACTTC
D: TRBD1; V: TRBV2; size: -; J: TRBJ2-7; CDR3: CASSAERTGGGYEQYF; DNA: TGTGCCAGCAGTGCCGAAAGGACAGGGGGAGGGTACGAGCAGTACTTC
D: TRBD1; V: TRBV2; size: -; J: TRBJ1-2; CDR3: CASTTGVGGYTF; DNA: TGTGCCAGCACTACAGGGGTTGGGGGCTACACCTTC
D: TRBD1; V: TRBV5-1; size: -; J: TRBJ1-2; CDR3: CASSLERDRGRGGYTF; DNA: TGCGCCAGCAGCCTGGAGCGGGACAGGGGGCGTGGTGGCTACACCTTC
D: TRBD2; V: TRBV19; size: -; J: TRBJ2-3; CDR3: CASSARLAGVTDTQYF; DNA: TGTGCCAGTAGTGCTCGACTAGCGGGGGTCACAGATACGCAGTATTTT
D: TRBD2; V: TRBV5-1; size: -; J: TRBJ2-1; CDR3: CASRQSGTYNEQFF; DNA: TGCGCCAGCAGACAAAGCGGGACCTACAATGAGCAGTTCTTC
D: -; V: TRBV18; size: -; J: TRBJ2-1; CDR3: CASSPQVGNEQFF; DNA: TGTGCCAGCTCACCACAGGTAGGGAATGAGCAGTTCTTC
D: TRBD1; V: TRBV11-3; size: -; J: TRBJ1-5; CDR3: CASSYSLDRGNSNQPQHF; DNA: TGTGCCAGCAGCTACTCCCTGGACAGGGGGAATAGCAATCAGCCCCAGCATTTT
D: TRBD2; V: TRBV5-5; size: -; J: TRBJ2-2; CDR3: CASSLEVAGVGTGELFF; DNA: TGTGCCAGCAGCTTGGAGGTAGCGGGAGTAGGCACCGGGGAGCTGTTTTTT
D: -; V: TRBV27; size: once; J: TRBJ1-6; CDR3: CASSLSKTGHNSPLHF; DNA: TGTGCCAGCAGTTTATCGAAGACAGGCCATAATTCACCCCTCCACTTT
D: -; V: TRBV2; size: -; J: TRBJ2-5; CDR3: CASRPQIETQYF; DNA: TGTGCCAGCAGACCCCAAATAGAGACCCAGTACTTC
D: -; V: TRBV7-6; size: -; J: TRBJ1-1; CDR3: CASSLAENTEAFF; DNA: TGTGCCAGCAGCTTAGCGGAGAACACTGAAGCTTTCTTT
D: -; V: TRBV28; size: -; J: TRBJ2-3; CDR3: CASSQYTDTQYF; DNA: TGTGCCAGCAGTCAATACACAGATACGCAGTATTTT
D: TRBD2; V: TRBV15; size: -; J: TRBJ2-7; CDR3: CATSRDREGFYEQYF; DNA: TGTGCCACCAGCAGAGATCGGGAGGGGTTCTACGAGCAGTACTTC
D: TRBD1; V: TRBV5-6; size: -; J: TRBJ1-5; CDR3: CASSPRQGSNQPQHF; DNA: TGTGCCAGCAGCCCACGACAGGGTTCCAATCAGCCCCAGCATTTT
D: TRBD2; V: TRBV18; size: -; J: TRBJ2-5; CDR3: CASSPPTSLVETQYF; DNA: TGTGCCAGCTCACCACCGACTAGCTTGGTTGAGACCCAGTACTTC
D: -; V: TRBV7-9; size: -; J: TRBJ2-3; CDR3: CASSLGMGPDTQYF; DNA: TGTGCCAGCAGCTTAGGTATGGGGCCAGATACGCAGTATTTT
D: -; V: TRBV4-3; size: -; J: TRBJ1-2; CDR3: CASSQNREIGYTF; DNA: TGCGCCAGCAGCCAAAATCGGGAAATTGGCTACACCTTC
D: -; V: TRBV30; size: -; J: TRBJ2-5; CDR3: CAWSASWGQETQYF; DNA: TGTGCCTGGAGCGCTAGCTGGGGGCAAGAGACCCAGTACTTC
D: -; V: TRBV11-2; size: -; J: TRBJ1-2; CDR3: CASSSIRGDGYGYTF; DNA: TGTGCCAGCAGCTCGATCCGGGGCGATGGCTATGGCTACACCTTC
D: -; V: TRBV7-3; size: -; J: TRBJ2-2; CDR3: CASSWTLNTGELFF; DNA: TGTGCCAGCAGCTGGACACTGAACACCGGGGAGCTGTTTTTT
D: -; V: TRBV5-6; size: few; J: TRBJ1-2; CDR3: CASSLLSGYTF; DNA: TGTGCCAGCAGCTTGTTATCTGGCTACACCTTC
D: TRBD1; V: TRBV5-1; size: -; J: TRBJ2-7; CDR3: CASSLGWTGGDYEQYF; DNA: TGCGCCAGCAGCTTGGGATGGACAGGGGGGGACTACGAGCAGTACTTC
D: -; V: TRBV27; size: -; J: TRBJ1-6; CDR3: CASSLTLGTVESSPLHF; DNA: TGTGCCAGCAGTTTAACTTTGGGGACCGTTGAATCTTCACCCCTCCACTTT
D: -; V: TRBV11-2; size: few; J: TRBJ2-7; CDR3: CASSLPGSVLHEQYF; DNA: TGTGCCAGCAGCTTGCCCGGGAGCGTGCTCCACGAGCAGTACTTC
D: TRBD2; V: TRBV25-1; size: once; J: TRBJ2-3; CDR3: CASSELRENRDTQYF; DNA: TGTGCCAGCAGTGAATTGCGGGAGAATAGAGATACGCAGTATTTT
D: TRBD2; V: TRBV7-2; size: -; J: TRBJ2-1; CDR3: CASSPRAGGLYNEQFF; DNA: TGTGCCAGCAGCCCTAGGGCGGGGGGGCTCTACAATGAGCAGTTCTTC
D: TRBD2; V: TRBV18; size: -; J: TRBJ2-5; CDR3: CASSWTSGGQETQYF; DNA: TGTGCCAGCTCTTGGACTAGCGGGGGCCAAGAGACCCAGTACTTC
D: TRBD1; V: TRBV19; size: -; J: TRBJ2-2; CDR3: CASRPRGRDTGELFF; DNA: TGTGCCAGTAGACCCAGGGGGCGCGACACCGGGGAGCTGTTTTTT
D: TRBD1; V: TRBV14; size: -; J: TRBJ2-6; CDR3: CASSQDTGQGGMANVLTF; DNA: TGTGCCAGCAGCCAAGATACTGGACAGGGGGGGATGGCCAACGTCCTGACTTTC
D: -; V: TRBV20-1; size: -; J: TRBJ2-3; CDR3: CSATGVDTQYF; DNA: TGCAGTGCAACGGGGGTGGATACGCAGTATTTT
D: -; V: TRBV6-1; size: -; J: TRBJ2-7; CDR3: CASSGGGPGNSEQYF; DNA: TGTGCCAGCAGTGGTGGCGGGCCAGGGAACAGCGAGCAGTACTTC
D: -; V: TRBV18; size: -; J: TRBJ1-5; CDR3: CASSRADNQPQHF; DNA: TGTGCCAGCTCAAGGGCAGATAATCAGCCCCAGCATTTT
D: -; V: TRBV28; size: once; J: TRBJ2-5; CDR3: CASRGQGQETQYF; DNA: TGTGCCAGCAGGGGGCAGGGCCAAGAGACCCAGTACTTC
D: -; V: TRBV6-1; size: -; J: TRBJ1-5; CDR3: CASSVQQGSNQPQHF; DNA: TGTGCCAGCAGTGTTCAGCAGGGAAGTAATCAGCCCCAGCATTTT
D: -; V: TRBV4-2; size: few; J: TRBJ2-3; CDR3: CASSQDPPRGAATDTQYF; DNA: TGTGCCAGCAGCCAAGACCCCCCCCGCGGGGCGGCCACAGATACGCAGTATTTT
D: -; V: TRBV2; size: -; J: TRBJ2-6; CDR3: CASSVSRISGANVLTF; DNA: TGTGCCAGCAGTGTTTCCAGAATCTCTGGGGCCAACGTCCTGACTTTC
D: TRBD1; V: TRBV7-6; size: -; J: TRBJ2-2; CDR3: CASSKTGIGTGELFF; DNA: TGTGCCAGCAGCAAGACAGGGATCGGCACCGGGGAGCTGTTTTTT
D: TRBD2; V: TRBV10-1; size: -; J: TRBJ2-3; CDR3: CASSGSSGKSTDTQYF; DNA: TGCGCCAGCAGTGGTTCTAGCGGAAAAAGCACAGATACGCAGTATTTT
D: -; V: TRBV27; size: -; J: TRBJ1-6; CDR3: CASSRGQLRESPLHF; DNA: TGTGCCAGCAGCCGTGGACAGCTTAGGGAATCACCCCTCCACTTT
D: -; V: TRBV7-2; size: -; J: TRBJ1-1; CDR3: CASSWRGTLNTEAFF; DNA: TGTGCCAGCAGCTGGAGGGGGACGCTGAACACTGAAGCTTTCTTT
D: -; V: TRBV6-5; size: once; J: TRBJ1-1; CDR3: CASINRVGTEAFF; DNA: TGTGCCAGCATCAACAGGGTTGGCACTGAAGCTTTCTTT
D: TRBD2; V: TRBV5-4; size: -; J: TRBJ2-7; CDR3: CASSLSGSLAEQYF; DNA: TGTGCCAGCAGCTTGAGCGGGAGTTTGGCCGAGCAGTACTTC
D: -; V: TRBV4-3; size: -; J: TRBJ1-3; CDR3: CASSQEVPATSGNTIYF; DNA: TGCGCCAGCAGCCAAGAGGTCCCCGCTACCTCTGGAAACACCATATATTTT